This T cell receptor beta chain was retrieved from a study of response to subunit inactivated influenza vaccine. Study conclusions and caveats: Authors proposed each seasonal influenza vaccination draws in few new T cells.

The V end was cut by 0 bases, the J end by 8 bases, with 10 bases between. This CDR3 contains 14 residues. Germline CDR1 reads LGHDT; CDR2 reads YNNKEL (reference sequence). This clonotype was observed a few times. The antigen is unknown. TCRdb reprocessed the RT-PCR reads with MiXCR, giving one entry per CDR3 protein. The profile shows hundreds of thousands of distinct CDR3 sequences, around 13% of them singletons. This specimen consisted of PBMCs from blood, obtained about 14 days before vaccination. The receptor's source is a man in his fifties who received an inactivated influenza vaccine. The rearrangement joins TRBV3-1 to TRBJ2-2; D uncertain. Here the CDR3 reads CASSQDTTPGELFF. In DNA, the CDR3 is TGTGCCAGCAGCCAAGATACTACACCGGGGGAGCTGTTTTTT.